The rows below give T cell receptor beta chains drawn from one sample of a study of cytomegalovirus exposure and HLA in healthy donors. Some clones are missing from TCRdb's copy, which holds only in-frame ones; the method was immunoSEQ multiplex PCR. The sample holds around 130,000 clones, over 75% seen once. Source material: PBMCs. These receptors came from a female donor in good health and CMV-seronegative. Both conserved end residues are part of each CDR3. Fields, in order: clone size, V gene, J gene, D gene, CDR3 DNA, CDR3 protein. D genes are given only for firm matches. Some rows have no size entry. The others give once, few or many, or a class for an expanded clone.

>.|TRBV19|TRBJ2-3|.
TGTGCCACCCACGGGGGTAGCACAGATACGCAGTATTTT
CATHGGSTDTQYF
>.|TRBV6-5|TRBJ2-3|TRBD2
TGTGCCAGTAGTAGCGGGGCTAGCACAGATACGCAGTATTTT
CASSSGASTDTQYF
>.|TRBV6-5|TRBJ1-1|TRBD1
TGTGCCAGCAGGAACCCAGGGGGAAGGAACACTGAAGCTTTCTTT
CASRNPGGRNTEAFF
>.|TRBV28|TRBJ2-7|.
TGTGCCAGCAAAGATGCGGGATACTACGAGCAGTACTTC
CASKDAGYYEQYF
>.|TRBV18|TRBJ2-1|.
TGTGCCAGCTCCCTTGGGACTGCGCCCTACAATGAGCAGTTCTTC
CASSLGTAPYNEQFF
>.|TRBV27|TRBJ2-7|.
TGTGCCAGCAGTTTTGACGCGACTACCCTGGACGAGCAGTACTTC
CASSFDATTLDEQYF
>.|TRBV4-1|TRBJ2-5|TRBD2
TGCGCCAGCAGCCAGCCGGGACTAGCGGACCAAGAGACCCAGTACTTC
CASSQPGLADQETQYF
>.|TRBV6-5|TRBJ1-2|.
TGTGCCAGCAGTTTTTCCCCCGGGGGGGAAGGAGGCTACACCTTC
CASSFSPGGEGGYTF
>.|TRBV5-6|TRBJ1-2|TRBD1
TGTGCCAGCAGCCCACAGGGGGCCAGCTATGGCTACACCTTC
CASSPQGASYGYTF
>.|TRBV27|TRBJ1-5|TRBD1
TGTGCCAGCAGTACGATCCAGGGACAGGTTCCCTCGCATTTT
CASSTIQGQVPSHF
>once|TRBV7-9|TRBJ2-5|.
TGTGCCAGCAGCTTAAGCGTGACCCAGTACTTC
CASSLSVTQYF
>.|TRBV4-1|TRBJ2-3|.
TGCGCCAGCAGCCAAGAGACAGACCCCACAGATACGCAGTATTTT
CASSQETDPTDTQYF
>.|TRBV28|TRBJ1-1|.
TGTGCCAGCAGTAGACACCCCTACACTGAAGCTTTCTTT
CASSRHPYTEAFF
>.|TRBV9|TRBJ2-7|.
TGTGCCAGCAGCGTAGCCCCGGTCGGTGAGCAGTACTTC
CASSVAPVGEQYF
>.|TRBV30|TRBJ1-2|TRBD1
TGTGCCTGGACGACAGGGCTTAAGCATGGCTACACCTTC
CAWTTGLKHGYTF
>once|TRBV2|TRBJ2-7|.
TGTGCCAGCAGTGCCCCTACTTACGAGCAGTACTTC
CASSAPTYEQYF
>many|TRBV7-6|TRBJ1-1|.
TGTGCCAGCTCCCCGATACAGGGAGTCATGAACACTGAAGCTTTCTTT
CASSPIQGVMNTEAFF
>.|TRBV5-6|TRBJ2-7|TRBD2
TGTGCCAGCAGCCCGGACGGTCAGGGAGGGTACGAGCAGTACTTC
CASSPDGQGGYEQYF
>.|TRBV4-2|TRBJ2-1|TRBD2
TGTGCCAGCAGCCAAGAACTAGCGGGAGGAAACAATGAGCAGTTCTTC
CASSQELAGGNNEQFF
>.|TRBV6-5|TRBJ2-7|TRBD2
TGTGCCAGCAGTTACTCTGGGACTAGAGGCTACGAGCAGTACTTC
CASSYSGTRGYEQYF
>.|TRBV28|TRBJ2-7|.
TGTGCCAGCAGTGTTGGACTTAACTACGAGCAGTACTTC
CASSVGLNYEQYF
>.|TRBV19|TRBJ2-1|TRBD2
TGTGCCAGTAGTATCTTACTGGGGGGAGGGCCTATTGAGCAGTTCTTC
CASSILLGGGPIEQFF
>.|TRBV7-7|TRBJ2-3|.
TGTGCCAGCAGCTTTAGCACTTCGACAGATACGCAGTATTTT
CASSFSTSTDTQYF
>.|TRBV30|TRBJ1-1|.
TGTGCCTGGAGTTCCATTCAGGTTAACACTGAAGCTTTCTTT
CAWSSIQVNTEAFF
>once|TRBV5-8|TRBJ2-3|.
TGTGCCAGCAGCTACGGACAGTCCACAGATACGCAGTATTTT
CASSYGQSTDTQYF
>.|TRBV5-1|TRBJ2-7|TRBD2
TGCGCCAGCAGCTTGGCGGGACTAGCGGGAGAAAGCTCCTACGAGCAGTACTTC
CASSLAGLAGESSYEQYF
>.|TRBV6-1|TRBJ2-7|.
TGTGCCAGCAGTTCGCAGACTGTCTCCTACGAGCAGTACTTC
CASSSQTVSYEQYF
>once|TRBV7-6|TRBJ2-5|TRBD1
TGTGCCAGCAGCCCCGACAGGGTGAATAGGGAGACCCAGTACTTC
CASSPDRVNRETQYF
>.|TRBV2|TRBJ2-1|.
TGTGCCAGCCCAGAAGGAGGGATGAATGAGCAGTTCTTC
CASPEGGMNEQFF
>.|TRBV7-9|TRBJ2-1|TRBD2
TGTGCCAGCAGCCCTCGGACTAGCGGGAGCCACAATGAGCAGTTCTTC
CASSPRTSGSHNEQFF
>.|TRBV5-6|TRBJ1-1|TRBD1
TGTGCCAGCAGGGCCGGGACAGGGTACACTGAAGCTTTCTTT
CASRAGTGYTEAFF
>.|TRBV4-1|TRBJ2-7|TRBD2
TGCGCCAGCAGCTTAACTAGCGGCCCATCGGGGGAGCAGTACTTC
CASSLTSGPSGEQYF
>.|TRBV11-2|TRBJ2-3|TRBD1
TGTGCCAGCAGCCTCAGACAGGGTAGCACAGATACGCAGTATTTT
CASSLRQGSTDTQYF
>.|TRBV28|TRBJ1-1|TRBD1
TGTGCCAGCAGTTCCGACAGGGTCCAGAACACTGAAGCTTTCTTT
CASSSDRVQNTEAFF
>few|TRBV11-2|TRBJ2-1|TRBD2
TGTGCCAGCAGCACACGGACTAGCGGGATGGCGTATCATGAGCAGTTCTTC
CASSTRTSGMAYHEQFF
>.|TRBV7-9|TRBJ1-5|.
TGTGCCAGCAGCTCACAAGACAATAGCAATCAGCCCCAGCATTTT
CASSSQDNSNQPQHF
>.|TRBV28|TRBJ2-5|TRBD2
TGTGCCAGCATCCCTAGCGGGAGTAGTCTTGAGACCCAGTACTTC
CASIPSGSSLETQYF
>.|TRBV6-5|TRBJ1-3|.
TGTGCCAGCAAATCGGAGGGTAGAAACACCATATATTTT
CASKSEGRNTIYF
>.|TRBV5-1|TRBJ2-5|.
TGCGCCAGCAGCCAACCCAGGGTAAGCGACCCCGAGCAAGAGACCCAGTACTTC
CASSQPRVSDPEQETQYF
>.|TRBV30|TRBJ1-1|.
TGTGCCTGGAGGGGGGGCACTGAAGCTTTCTTT
CAWRGGTEAFF
>.|TRBV7-6|TRBJ1-2|.
TGTGCCAGCAGCTCCCTGGAGGAGCGAGCTAACTATGGCTACACCTTC
CASSSLEERANYGYTF
>.|TRBV6-5|TRBJ2-5|TRBD2
TGTGCCAGCAGTTACGTCGCGGGGGTCCAAGAGACCCAGTACTTC
CASSYVAGVQETQYF
>.|TRBV5-6|TRBJ2-7|TRBD1
TGTGCCAGCAGCTTGGGCGGGACAGGGGGGGTAGTGCAGTACTTC
CASSLGGTGGVVQYF
>.|TRBV28|TRBJ2-1|.
TGTGCCAGCAGTTTATCCCCCGGGGTGCAGTTCTTC
CASSLSPGVQFF
>.|TRBV6-1|TRBJ1-2|.
TGTGCCAGCAGTGAAAAGGGGGACTATGGCTACACCTTC
CASSEKGDYGYTF
>.|TRBV27|TRBJ2-7|.
TGTGCCAGCAGTATAACGGGAGCGGCCTACGAGCAGTACTTC
CASSITGAAYEQYF
>.|TRBV5-1|TRBJ1-2|.
TGCGCCAGCAGCTTGGCCACGGTTGGCTACACCTTC
CASSLATVGYTF
>.|TRBV5-4|TRBJ2-7|TRBD1
TGTGCCAGCGTTGGGACAGAGACCCACGAGCAGTACTTC
CASVGTETHEQYF
>.|TRBV18|TRBJ1-5|.
TGTGCCAGCTCAGACCAGGGAAATCAGCCCCAGCATTTT
CASSDQGNQPQHF
>.|TRBV28|TRBJ2-2|.
TGTGCCAGCACTTCCGGGGCCGGGGAGCTGTTTTTT
CASTSGAGELFF
>.|TRBV7-2|TRBJ1-4|.
TGTGCCAGCAGCACAGAGACAGCCTGGAGTGAAAAACTGTTTTTT
CASSTETAWSEKLFF